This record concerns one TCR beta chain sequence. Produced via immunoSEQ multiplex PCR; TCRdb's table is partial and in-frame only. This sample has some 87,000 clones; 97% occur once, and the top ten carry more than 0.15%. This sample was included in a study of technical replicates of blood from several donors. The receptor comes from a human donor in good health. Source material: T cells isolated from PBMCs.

Written as DNA, the CDR3 is TGTGCCATCAGTGAGTTCATGACAGTTGGAAACACCATATATTTT. Translated, it gives CAISEFMTVGNTIYF. The genes are TRBV10-3 and TRBJ1-3, with D perhaps matching TRBD1 (5 bases). Germline CDR1 reads ENHRY; CDR2 reads SYGVKD. The CDR3 spans 15 residues. V dropped 1 base and J dropped 3 bases, with 10 bases sitting between them.